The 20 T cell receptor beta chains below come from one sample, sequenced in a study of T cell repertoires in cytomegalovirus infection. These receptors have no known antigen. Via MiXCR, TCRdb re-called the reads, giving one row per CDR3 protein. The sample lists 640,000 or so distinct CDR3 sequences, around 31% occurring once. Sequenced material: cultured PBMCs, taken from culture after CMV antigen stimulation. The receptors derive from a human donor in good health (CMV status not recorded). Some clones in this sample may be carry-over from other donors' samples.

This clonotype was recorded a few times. Here the CDR3 reads CASTVGDSPLHF. CDR3 nucleotides: TGTGCCAGCACCGTGGGGGATTCACCCCTCCACTTT. J is TRBJ1-6 and V is TRBV28, with D possibly TRBD1 on 5 matching bases. The V gene lost 7 bases and the J gene lost 8 bases, with 9 bases spanning the gap. Germline V CDR1 and CDR2: MDHEN, SYDVKM. The CDR3 totals 12 residues. The full variable domain, completed using reference TRBV28 and TRBJ1-6, is DVKVTQSSRYLVKRTGEKVFLECVQDMDHENMFWYRQDPGLGLRLIYFSYDVKMKEKGDIPEGYSVSREKKERFSLILESASTNQTSMYLCASTVGDSPLHFGNGTRLTVT.

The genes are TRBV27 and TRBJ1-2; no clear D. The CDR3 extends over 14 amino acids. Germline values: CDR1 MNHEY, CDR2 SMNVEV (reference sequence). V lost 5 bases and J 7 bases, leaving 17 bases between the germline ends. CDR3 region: CASSPSGPDGGYTF. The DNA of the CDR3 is TGTGCCAGCAGTCCCTCGGGTCCCGACGGTGGCTACACCTTC.

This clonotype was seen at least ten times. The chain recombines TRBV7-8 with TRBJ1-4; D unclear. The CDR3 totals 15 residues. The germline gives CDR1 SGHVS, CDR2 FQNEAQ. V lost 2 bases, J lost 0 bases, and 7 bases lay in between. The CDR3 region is CASSLQETTNEKLFF. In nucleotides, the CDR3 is TGTGCCAGCAGCTTACAAGAGACAACTAATGAAAAACTGTTTTTT. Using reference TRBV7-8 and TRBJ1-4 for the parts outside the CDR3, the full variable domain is GAGVSQSPRYKVAKRGQDVALRCDPISGHVSLFWYQQALGQGPEFLTYFQNEAQLDKSGLPSDRFFAERPEGSVSTLKIQRTQQEDSAVYLCASSLQETTNEKLFFGSGTQLSVL.

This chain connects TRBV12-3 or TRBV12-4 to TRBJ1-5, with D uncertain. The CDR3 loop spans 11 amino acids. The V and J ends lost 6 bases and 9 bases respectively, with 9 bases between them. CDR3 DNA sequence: TGTGCCAGCAGGCCATCGAGGCCCCAGCATTTT. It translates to CASRPSRPQHF.

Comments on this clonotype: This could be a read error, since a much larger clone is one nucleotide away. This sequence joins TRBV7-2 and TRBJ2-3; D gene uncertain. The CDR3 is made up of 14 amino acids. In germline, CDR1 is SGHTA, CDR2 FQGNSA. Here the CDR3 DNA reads TGTGCCAGCAGCCTGGGTTTTAGCACAGATACGCAGTCTTTT. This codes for CASSLGFSTDTQSF. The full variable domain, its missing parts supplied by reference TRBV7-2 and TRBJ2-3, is GAGVSQSPSNKVTEKGKDVELRCDPISGHTALYWYRQSLGQGLEFLIYFQGNSAPDKSGLPSDRFSAERTGGSVSTLTIQRTQQEDSAVYLCASSLGFSTDTQSFGPGTRLTVL.

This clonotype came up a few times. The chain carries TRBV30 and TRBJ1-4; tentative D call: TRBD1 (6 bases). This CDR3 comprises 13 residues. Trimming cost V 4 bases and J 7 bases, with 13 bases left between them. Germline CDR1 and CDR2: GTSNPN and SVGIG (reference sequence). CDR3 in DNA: TGTGCCTGGAATCCAAGGGGGGGTGAAAAACTGTTTTTT. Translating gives CAWNPRGGEKLFF.

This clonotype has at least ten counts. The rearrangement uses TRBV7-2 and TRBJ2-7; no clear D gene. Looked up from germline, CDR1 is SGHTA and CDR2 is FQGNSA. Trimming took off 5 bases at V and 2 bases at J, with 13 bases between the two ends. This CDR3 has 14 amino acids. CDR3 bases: TGTGCCAGCAGCCCTGACTCCCATACCTACGAGCAGTACTTC. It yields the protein CASSPDSHTYEQYF.

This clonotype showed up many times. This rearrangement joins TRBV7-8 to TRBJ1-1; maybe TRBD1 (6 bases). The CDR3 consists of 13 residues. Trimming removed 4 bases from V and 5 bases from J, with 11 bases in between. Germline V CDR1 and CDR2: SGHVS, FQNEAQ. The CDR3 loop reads CASSSGVRTEAFF. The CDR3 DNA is TGTGCCAGCAGCTCAGGGGTACGGACTGAAGCTTTCTTT.

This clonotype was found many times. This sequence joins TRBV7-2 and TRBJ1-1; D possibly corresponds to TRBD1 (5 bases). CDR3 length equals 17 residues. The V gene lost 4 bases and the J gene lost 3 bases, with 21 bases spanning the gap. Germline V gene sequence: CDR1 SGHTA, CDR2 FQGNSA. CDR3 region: CASSSPWGGGGYTEAFF. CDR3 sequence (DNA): TGTGCCAGCAGCTCCCCTTGGGGGGGGGGTGGGTACACTGAAGCTTTCTTT.

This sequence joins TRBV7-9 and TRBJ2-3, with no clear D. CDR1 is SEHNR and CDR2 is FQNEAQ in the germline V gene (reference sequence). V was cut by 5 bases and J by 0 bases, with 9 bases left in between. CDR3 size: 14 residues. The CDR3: CASSPIGSTDTQYF. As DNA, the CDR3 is TGTGCCAGCAGCCCTATCGGAAGCACAGATACGCAGTATTTT.

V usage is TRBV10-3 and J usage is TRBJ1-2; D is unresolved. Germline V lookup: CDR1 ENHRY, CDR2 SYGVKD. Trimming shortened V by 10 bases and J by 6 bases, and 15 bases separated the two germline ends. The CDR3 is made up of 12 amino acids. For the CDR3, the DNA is TGTGCCACCGCGCCGCAGGTAGATGGCTACACCTTC. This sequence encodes CATAPQVDGYTF.

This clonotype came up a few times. CDR3 region: CASSQVGLFYNEQFF. The CDR3 region has the DNA TGTGCCAGCAGCCAAGTGGGACTATTCTACAATGAGCAGTTCTTC. The V gene is TRBV3-1, the J gene TRBJ2-1; 7 bases match TRBD2. This CDR3 region has 15 residues. With V trimmed by 1 base and J by 3 bases, 3 bases remained unmatched. From germline, CDR1 is LGHDT and CDR2 YNNKEL (reference sequence).

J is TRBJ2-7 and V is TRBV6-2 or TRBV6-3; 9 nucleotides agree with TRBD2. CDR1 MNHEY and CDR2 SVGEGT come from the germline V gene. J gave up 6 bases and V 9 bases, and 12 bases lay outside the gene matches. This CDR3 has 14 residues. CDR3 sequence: CASTPLREGLEQYF. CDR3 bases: TGTGCCAGTACCCCATTGCGGGAGGGCCTCGAGCAGTACTTC.

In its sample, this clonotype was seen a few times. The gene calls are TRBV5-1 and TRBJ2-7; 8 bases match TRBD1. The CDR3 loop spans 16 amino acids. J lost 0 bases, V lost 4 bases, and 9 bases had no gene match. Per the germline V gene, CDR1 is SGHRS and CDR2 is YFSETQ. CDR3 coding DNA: TGCGCCAGCAGCCCGGAAGGACAGGGCCCCTCCTACGAGCAGTACTTC. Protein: CASSPEGQGPSYEQYF.

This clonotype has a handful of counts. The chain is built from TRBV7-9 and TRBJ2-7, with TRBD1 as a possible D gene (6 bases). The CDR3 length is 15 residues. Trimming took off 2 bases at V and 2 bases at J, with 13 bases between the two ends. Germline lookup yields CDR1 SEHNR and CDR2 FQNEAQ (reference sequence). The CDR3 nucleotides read TGTGCCAGCAGCTTAACCCGGGACACCACCTACGAGCAGTACTTC. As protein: CASSLTRDTTYEQYF.

This chain's CDR3 is CSARKRGDTQYF. CDR3 nucleotide sequence: TGCAGTGCTAGGAAGCGGGGGGATACGCAGTATTTT. J is TRBJ2-3 and V is TRBV20-1, with TRBD2 matching 8 bases. Per germline, CDR1 DFQATT and CDR2 SNEGSKA (reference sequence). The CDR3 contains 12 residues. Trimming removed 3 bases from V and 6 bases from J; junction bases left unmatched: 2.

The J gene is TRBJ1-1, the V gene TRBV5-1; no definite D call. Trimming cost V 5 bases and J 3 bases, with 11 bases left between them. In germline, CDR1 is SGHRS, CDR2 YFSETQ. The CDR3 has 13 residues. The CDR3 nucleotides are TGCGCCAGCAGACGTAGCATAGACACTGAAGCTTTCTTT. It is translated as CASRRSIDTEAFF.

Here the CDR3 reads CASSVVRVGQPQHF. CDR3 DNA: TGTGCCAGTAGTGTTGTCAGGGTGGGGCAGCCCCAGCATTTT. V and J are TRBV19 and TRBJ1-5; tentative D call: TRBD1 (5 bases). The CDR3 is 14 residues long. The V end was cut by 5 bases, the J end by 7 bases, with 15 bases between. CDR1 LNHDA and CDR2 SQIVND come from the germline V gene (reference sequence).

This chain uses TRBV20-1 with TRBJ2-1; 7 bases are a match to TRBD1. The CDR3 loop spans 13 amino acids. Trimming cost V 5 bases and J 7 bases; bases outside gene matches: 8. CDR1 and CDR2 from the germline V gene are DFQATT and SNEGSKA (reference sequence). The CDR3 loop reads CSADIGTANEQFF. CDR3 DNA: TGCAGTGCTGACATCGGGACAGCAAATGAGCAGTTCTTC.

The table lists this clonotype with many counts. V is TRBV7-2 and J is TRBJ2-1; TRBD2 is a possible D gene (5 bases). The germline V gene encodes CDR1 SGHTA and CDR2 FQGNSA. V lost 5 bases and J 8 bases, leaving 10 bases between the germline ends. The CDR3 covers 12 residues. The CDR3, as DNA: TGTGCCAGCAGCCGGGATTGGGATGAGCAGTTCTTC. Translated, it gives CASSRDWDEQFF.